The clone carrying this T cell receptor beta chain was picked up a small number of times. This sequence may be a read error, since a much larger clone differs from it by one base. CDR3 size: 16 residues. V was pared by 4 bases and J by 4 bases, with 8 bases of the junction left unmatched. Germline V CDR1 and CDR2: DFQATT, SNEGSKA (reference sequence). Cells sorted as Tregs were CD4+, CD25+ and CD127-/low. Semi-nested PCR with Nested Universal Primer A followed constant-region reverse priming of full-length variable regions. MiXCR, run by TCRdb on the 5' RACE reads, gives a single entry per CDR3 protein. The sample shows 30,000 to 35,000 distinct CDR3 sequences, approximately 30% of them seen only once.

The V call is TRBV20-1, the J call TRBJ2-1; 12 nucleotides agree with TRBD2. This clonotype was sampled from a female donor with breast cancer. The sequenced sample was tumor-infiltrating Tregs sorted from the breast tumor. The CDR3 loop is CSAKSLAGGMYNEQFF. In nucleotides, the CDR3 is TGCAGTGCTAAGTCCCTAGCGGGAGGGATGTACAATGAGCAGTTCTTC.